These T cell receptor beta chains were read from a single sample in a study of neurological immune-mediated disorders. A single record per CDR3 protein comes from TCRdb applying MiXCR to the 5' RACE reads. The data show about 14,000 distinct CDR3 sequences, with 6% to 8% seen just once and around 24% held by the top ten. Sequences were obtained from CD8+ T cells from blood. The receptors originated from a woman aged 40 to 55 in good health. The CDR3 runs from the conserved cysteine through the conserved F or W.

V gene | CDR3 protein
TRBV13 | CASGAGANTIYF
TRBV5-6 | CASSLGGVVTTNEKLFF
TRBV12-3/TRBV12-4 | CASGGWGQTNNEQFF
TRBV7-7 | CASASGVFNEQFF
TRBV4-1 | CASSQYHPDEQFF
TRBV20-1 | CSARDIRGRDVTDTQYF
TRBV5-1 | CASSLTSNSRAGELFF
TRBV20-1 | CSAREPGLVNNEQFF
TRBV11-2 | CASTKRGLETQYF
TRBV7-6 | CASSLTSGSTDTQYF
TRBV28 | CASSLTEEREDTYEQYF
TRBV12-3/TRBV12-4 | CATGTSGASSYNEQFF
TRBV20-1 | CSASGHRTGDTDTQYF
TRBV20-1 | CSARVRDTHYEQYF
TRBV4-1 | CASSRYGGPQETQYF
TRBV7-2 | CASSLRLHEQFF
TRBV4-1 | CASSQDVPGNRQFF
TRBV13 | CASSPPGVQETQYF
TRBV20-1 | CSARAGGPHYEQYF
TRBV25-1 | CASSENGNEQFF
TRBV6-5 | CASTEQGNGYTF
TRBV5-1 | CASSLVASGFYNEQFF
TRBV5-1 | CASSLTDSSSYNEQFF
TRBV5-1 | CASTGGSGDYEQYF